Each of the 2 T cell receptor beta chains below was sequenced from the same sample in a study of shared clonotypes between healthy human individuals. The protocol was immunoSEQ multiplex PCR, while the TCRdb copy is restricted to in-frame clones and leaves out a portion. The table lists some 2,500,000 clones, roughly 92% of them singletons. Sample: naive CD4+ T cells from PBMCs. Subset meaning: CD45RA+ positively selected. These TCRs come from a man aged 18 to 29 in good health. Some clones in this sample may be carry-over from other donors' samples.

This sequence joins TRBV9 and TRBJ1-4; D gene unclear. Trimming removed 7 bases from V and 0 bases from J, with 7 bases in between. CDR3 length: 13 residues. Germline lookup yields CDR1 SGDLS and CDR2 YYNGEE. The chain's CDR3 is CASASTTNEKLFF. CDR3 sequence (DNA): TGTGCCAGCGCGTCCACAACTAATGAAAAACTGTTTTTT.

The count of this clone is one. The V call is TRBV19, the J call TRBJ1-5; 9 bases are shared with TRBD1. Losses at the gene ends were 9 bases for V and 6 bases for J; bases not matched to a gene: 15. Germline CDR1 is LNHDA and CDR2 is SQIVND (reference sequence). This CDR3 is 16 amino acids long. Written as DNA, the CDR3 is TGTGCCAGCGCCGTTTCCCGGGACAGGGCCTTTCAGCCCCAGCATTTT. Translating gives CASAVSRDRAFQPQHF.